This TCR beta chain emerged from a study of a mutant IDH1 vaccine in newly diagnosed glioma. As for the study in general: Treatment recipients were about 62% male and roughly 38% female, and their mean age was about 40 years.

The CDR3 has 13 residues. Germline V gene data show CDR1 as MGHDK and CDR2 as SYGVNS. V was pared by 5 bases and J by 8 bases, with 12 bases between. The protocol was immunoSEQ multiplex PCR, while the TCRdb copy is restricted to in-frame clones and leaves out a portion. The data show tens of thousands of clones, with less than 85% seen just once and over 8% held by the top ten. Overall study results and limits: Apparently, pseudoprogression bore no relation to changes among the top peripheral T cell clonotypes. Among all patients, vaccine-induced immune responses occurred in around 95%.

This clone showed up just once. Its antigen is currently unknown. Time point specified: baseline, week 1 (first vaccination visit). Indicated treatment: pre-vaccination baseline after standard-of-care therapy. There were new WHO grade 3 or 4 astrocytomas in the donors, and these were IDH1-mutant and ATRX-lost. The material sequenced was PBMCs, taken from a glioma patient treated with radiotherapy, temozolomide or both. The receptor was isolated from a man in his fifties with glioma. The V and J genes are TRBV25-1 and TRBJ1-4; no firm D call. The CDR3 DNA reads TGTGCCAGCAGTACCCCTCGGGAAGAAAAACTGTTTTTT. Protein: CASSTPREEKLFF.